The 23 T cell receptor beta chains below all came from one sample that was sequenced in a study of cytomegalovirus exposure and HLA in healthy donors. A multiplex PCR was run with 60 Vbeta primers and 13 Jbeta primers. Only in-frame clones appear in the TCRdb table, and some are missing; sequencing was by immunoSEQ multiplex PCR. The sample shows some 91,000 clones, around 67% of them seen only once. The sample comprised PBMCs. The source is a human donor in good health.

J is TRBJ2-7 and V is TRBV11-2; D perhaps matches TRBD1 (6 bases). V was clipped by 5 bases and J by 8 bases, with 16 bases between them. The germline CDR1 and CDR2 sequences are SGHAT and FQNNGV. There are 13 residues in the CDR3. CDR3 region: CASSPIRDTKQYF. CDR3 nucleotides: TGTGCCAGCAGCCCTATCCGGGACACTAAGCAGTACTTC. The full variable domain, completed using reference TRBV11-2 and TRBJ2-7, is EAGVAQSPRYKIIEKRQSVAFWCNPISGHATLYWYQQILGQGPKLLIQFQNNGVVDDSQLPKDRFSAERLKGVDSTLKIQPAKLEDSAVYLCASSPIRDTKQYFGPGTRLTVT.

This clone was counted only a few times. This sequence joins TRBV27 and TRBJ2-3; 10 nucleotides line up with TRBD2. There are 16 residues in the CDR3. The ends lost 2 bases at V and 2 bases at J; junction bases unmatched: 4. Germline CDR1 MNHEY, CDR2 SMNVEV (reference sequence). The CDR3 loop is CASSLRGTSVTDTQYF. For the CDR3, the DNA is TGTGCCAGCAGTTTACGCGGGACTAGCGTCACAGATACGCAGTATTTT.

CDR3 loop: CSAGQGLGAFF. The CDR3 region has the DNA TGCAGCGCTGGACAGGGTTTGGGAGCTTTCTTT. The rearrangement links TRBV29-1 to TRBJ1-1; 8 nucleotides agree with TRBD1. CDR1 is SQVTM, CDR2 ANQGSEA, per germline. Trimming removed 7 bases from V and 10 bases from J; junction bases left unmatched: 8. There are 11 residues in the CDR3. Using reference TRBV29-1 and TRBJ1-1 for the parts outside the CDR3, the full variable domain is SAVISQKPSRDICQRGTSLTIQCQVDSQVTMMFWYRQQPGQSLTLIATANQGSEATYESGFVIDKFPISRPNLTFSTLTVSNMSPEDSSIYLCSAGQGLGAFFGQGTRLTVV.

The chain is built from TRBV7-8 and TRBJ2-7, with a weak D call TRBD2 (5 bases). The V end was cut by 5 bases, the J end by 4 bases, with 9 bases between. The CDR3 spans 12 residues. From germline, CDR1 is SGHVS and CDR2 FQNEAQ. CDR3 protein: CASSPRTYEQYF. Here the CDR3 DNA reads TGTGCCAGCAGCCCAAGGACTTACGAGCAGTACTTC.

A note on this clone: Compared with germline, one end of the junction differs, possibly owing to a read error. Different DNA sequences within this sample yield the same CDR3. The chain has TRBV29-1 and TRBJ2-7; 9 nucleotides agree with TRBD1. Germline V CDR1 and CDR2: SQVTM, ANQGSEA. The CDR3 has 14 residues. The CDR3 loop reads CSVEEGTGPYEQYF. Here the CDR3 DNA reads TGTAGCGTTGAAGAGGGGACAGGGCCCTACGAGCAGTACTTC.

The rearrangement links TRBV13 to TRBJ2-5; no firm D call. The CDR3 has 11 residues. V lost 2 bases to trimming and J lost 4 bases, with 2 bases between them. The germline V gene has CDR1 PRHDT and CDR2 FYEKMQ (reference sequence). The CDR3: CASSLRETQYF. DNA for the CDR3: TGTGCCAGCAGCTTACGAGAGACCCAGTACTTC.

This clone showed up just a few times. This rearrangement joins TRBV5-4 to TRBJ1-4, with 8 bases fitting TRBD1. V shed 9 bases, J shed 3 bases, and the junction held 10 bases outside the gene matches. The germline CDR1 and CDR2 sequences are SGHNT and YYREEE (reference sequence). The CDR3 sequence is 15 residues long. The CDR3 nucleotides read TGTGCCATTACTGACCAGACAGGGGCTAATGAAAAACTGTTTTTT. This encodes CAITDQTGANEKLFF.

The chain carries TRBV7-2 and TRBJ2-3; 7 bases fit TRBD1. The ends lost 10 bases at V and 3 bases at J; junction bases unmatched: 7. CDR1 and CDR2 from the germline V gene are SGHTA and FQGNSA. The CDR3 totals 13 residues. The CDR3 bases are TGTGCCACCCAGGGGGTAGGGACAGATACGCAGTATTTT. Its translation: CATQGVGTDTQYF.

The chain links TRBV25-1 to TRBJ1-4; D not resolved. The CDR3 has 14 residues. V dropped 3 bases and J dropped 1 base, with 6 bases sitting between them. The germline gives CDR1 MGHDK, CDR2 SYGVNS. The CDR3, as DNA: TGTGCCAGCAGTGACAGGTTAACTAATGAAAAACTGTTTTTT. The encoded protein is CASSDRLTNEKLFF.

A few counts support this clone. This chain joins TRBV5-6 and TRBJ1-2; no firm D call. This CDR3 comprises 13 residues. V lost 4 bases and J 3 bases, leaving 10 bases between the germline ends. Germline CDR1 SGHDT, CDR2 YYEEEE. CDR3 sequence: CASSLRRDYGYTF. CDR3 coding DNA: TGTGCCAGCAGCCTCAGGAGGGACTATGGCTACACCTTC.

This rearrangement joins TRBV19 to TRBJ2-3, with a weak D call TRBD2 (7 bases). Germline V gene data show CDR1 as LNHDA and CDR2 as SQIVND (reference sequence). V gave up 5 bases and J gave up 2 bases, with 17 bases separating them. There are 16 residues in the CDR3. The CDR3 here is CASSAGRGRNTDTQYF. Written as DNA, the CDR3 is TGTGCCAGTAGTGCGGGGCGGGGGCGGAACACAGATACGCAGTATTTT.

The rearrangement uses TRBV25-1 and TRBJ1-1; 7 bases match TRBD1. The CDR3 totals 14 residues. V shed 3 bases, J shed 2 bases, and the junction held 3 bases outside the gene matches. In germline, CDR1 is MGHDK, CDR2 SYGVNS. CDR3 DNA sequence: TGTGCCAGCAGTGACAGGGGGAGCAACACTGAAGCTTTCTTT. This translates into CASSDRGSNTEAFF.

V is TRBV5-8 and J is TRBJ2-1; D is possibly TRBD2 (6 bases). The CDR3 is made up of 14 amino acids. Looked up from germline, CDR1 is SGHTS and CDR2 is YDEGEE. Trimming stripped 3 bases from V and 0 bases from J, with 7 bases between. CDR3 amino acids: CASSSGLSYNEQFF. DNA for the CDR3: TGTGCCAGCAGCTCGGGACTCTCCTACAATGAGCAGTTCTTC.

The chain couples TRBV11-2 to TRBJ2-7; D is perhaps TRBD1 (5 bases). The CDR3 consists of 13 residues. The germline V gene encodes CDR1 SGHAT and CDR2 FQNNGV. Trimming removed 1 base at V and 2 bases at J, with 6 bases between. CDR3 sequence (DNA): TGTGCCAGCAGCTTAGCAGGGACCTACGAGCAGTACTTC. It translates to CASSLAGTYEQYF.

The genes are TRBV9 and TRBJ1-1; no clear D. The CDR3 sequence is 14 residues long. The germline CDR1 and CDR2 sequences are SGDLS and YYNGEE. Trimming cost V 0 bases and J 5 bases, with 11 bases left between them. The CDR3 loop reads CASSVGQSWTEAFF. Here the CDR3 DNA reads TGTGCCAGCAGCGTAGGTCAGTCCTGGACTGAAGCTTTCTTT.

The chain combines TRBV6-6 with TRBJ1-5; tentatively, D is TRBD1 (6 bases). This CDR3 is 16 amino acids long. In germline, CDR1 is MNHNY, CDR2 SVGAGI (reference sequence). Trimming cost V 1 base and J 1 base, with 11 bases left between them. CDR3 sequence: CASSYFGGLSNQPQHF. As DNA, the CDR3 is TGTGCCAGCAGTTACTTCGGGGGGCTGAGCAATCAGCCCCAGCATTTT.

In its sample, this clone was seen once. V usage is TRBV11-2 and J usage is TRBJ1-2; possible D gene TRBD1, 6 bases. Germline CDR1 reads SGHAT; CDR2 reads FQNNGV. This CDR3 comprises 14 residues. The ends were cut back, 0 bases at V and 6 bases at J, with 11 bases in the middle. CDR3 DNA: TGTGCCAGCAGCTTAGATTTGGCAGGGGATGGCTACACCTTC. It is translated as CASSLDLAGDGYTF.

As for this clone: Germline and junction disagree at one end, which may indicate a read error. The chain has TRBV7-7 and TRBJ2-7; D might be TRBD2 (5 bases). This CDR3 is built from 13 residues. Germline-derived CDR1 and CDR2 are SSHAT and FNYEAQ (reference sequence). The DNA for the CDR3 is TGTGCTAGCAGCTCCGGACCCGCGGGCGAGCAGTACTTC. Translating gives CASSSGPAGEQYF.

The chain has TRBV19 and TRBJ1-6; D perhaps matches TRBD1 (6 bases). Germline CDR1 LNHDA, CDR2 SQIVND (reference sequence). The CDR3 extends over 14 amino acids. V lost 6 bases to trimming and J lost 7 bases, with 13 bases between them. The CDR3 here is CASSPQGRNSPLHF. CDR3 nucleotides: TGTGCCAGTAGCCCACAGGGTCGGAATTCACCCCTCCACTTT.

CDR3 loop: CASSLVQGPFEAFF. CDR3 DNA sequence: TGTGCCAGCAGCTTAGTTCAGGGCCCTTTTGAAGCTTTCTTT. The genes are TRBV11-3 and TRBJ1-1; the D gene is possibly TRBD1 (5 bases). V was shortened by 1 base and J by 7 bases, with 13 bases between the two germline ends. This CDR3 is 14 amino acids long. Germline V CDR1 and CDR2: SGHNT, YENEEA.

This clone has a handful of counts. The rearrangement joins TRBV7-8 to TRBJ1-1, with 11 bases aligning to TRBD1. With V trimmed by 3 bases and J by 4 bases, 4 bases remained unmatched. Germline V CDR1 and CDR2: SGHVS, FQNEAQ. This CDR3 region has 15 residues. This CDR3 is CASSFGQGAATEAFF. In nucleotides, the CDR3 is TGTGCCAGCAGCTTTGGACAGGGGGCGGCCACTGAAGCTTTCTTT.

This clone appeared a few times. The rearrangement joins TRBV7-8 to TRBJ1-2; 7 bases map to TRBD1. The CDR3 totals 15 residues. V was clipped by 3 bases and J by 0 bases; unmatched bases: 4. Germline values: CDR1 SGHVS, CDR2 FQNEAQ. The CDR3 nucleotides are TGTGCCAGCAGCTTGGACAGGAAAGCTAACTATGGCTACACCTTC. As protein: CASSLDRKANYGYTF.

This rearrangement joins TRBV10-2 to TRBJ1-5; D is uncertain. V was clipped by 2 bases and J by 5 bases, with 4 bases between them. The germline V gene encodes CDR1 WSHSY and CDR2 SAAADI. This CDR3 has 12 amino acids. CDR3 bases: TGCGCCAGCAGTGAGCATGATCAGCCCCAGCATTTT. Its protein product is CASSEHDQPQHF.